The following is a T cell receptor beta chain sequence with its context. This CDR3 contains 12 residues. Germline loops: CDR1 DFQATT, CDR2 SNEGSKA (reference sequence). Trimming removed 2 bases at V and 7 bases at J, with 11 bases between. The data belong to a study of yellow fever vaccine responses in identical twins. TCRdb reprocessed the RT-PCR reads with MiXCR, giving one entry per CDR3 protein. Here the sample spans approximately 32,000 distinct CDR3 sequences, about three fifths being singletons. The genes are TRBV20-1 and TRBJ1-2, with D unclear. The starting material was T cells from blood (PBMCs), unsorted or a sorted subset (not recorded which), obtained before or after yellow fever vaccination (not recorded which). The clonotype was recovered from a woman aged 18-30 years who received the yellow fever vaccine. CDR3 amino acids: CSARWATGGYTF. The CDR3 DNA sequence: TGCAGTGCTAGATGGGCGACGGGTGGCTACACCTTC.